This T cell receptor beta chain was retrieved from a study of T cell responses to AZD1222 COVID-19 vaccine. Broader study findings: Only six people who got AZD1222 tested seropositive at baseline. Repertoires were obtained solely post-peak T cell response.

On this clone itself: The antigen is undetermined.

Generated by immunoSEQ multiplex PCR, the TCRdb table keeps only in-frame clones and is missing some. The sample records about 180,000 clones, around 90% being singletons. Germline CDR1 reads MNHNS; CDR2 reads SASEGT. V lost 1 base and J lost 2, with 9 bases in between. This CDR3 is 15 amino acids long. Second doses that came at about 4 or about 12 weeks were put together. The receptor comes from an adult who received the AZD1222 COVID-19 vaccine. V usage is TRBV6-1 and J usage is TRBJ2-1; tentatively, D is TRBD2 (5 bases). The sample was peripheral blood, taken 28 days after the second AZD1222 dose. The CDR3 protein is CASSEGTPPYNEQFF. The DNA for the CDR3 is TGTGCCAGCAGTGAAGGGACTCCTCCCTACAATGAGCAGTTCTTC.